These 30 T cell receptor beta chains share one sample of origin, sequenced in a study of OX40 agonist ivuxolimab in advanced cancers. Data came from immunoSEQ multiplex PCR; TCRdb stores just in-frame clones and leaves some out. This sample has tens of thousands of clones, with roughly 80% found just once. The sequencing here drew on CD4+ or CD8+ T cells sorted from blood, taken in a trial of the OX40 agonist ivuxolimab. The origin of the receptors is an adult with an advanced solid tumor such as melanoma, head and neck, liver or kidney cancer.

This clone was observed a handful of times. V usage is TRBV9 and J usage is TRBJ1-1, with unresolved D. CDR1 is SGDLS and CDR2 is YYNGEE in the germline V gene. Trimming took 1 base from V and 4 from J, leaving 8 bases between them. The CDR3 is 13 amino acids. The CDR3 bases are TGTGCCAGCAGCGTATCCGGAAGCACTGAAGCTTTCTTT. The encoded protein is CASSVSGSTEAFF. Full variable domain (remainder filled in from reference TRBV9 and TRBJ1-1): DSGVTQTPKHLITATGQRVTLRCSPRSGDLSVYWYQQSLDQGLQFLIQYYNGEERAKGNILERFSAQQFPDLHSELNLSSLELGDSALYFCASSVSGSTEAFFGQGTRLTVV.

This clone has a single count. No DNA is shown, since the ends of the CDR3 on it are uncertain; the CDR3 is the one TCRdb lists. This chain joins TRBV12-1 and TRBJ1-4; TRBD1, as called in the table, went unchecked against the DNA. TRBV12-1 is described as a pseudogene. The CDR3 totals 15 residues, both ends included. CDR3 in amino acids: CASSFGWGINEKLFF.

This chain connects TRBV11-3 to TRBJ2-1, with D possibly being TRBD2 (6 bases). The CDR3 is made up of 16 amino acids. Germline V CDR1 and CDR2: SGHNT, YENEEA. Trimming removed 0 bases from V and 2 bases from J, with 11 bases in between. The CDR3 loop reads CASSLESSEPYNEQFF. The DNA of the CDR3 is TGTGCCAGCAGCTTAGAATCTAGCGAACCCTACAATGAGCAGTTCTTC. The full variable domain, rest sourced from reference TRBV11-3 and TRBJ2-1, is EAGVVQSPRYKIIEKKQPVAFWCNPISGHNTLYWYLQNLGQGPELLIRYENEEAVDDSQLPKDRFSAERLKGVDSTLKIQPAELGDSAVYLCASSLESSEPYNEQFFGPGTRLTVL.

The chain joins TRBV6-5 to TRBJ2-3, with TRBD2 identical over 11 bases. This CDR3 comprises 15 residues. Germline V gives CDR1 MNHEY, CDR2 SVGAGI. Unmatched junction bases numbered 3, after V lost 6 bases and J lost 1 base. CDR3 sequence (DNA): TGTGCCAGCAGGGATAGCGGGAGGGGCACAGATACGCAGTATTTT. It yields the protein CASRDSGRGTDTQYF.

The chain combines TRBV7-3 with TRBJ2-5, with TRBD2 as a possible D gene (6 bases). Germline V CDR1 and CDR2: SGHTA, FQGTGA. This CDR3 region has 15 residues. V gave up 5 bases and J gave up 3 bases, with 16 bases separating them. CDR3 DNA: TGTGCCAGCAGCACCGCCGGGACTTTAAAAGAGACCCAGTACTTC. Translated: CASSTAGTLKETQYF.

V is TRBV6-4 and J is TRBJ2-1, with TRBD2 matching 7 bases. Germline V gene sequence: CDR1 MRHNA, CDR2 SNTAGT. This CDR3 has 14 residues. The V and J ends lost 5 bases and 4 bases, in that order; junction bases with no gene match: 5. DNA for the CDR3: TGTGCCAGCAGTAGGGAGGGGTCGTACAATGAGCAGTTCTTC. This sequence encodes CASSREGSYNEQFF.

The gene calls are TRBV21-1 and TRBJ2-1; the D call in the table, TRBD1, was not verified against the DNA. TRBV21-1 is assigned pseudogene status. The CDR3 contains 16 residues. CDR3 in amino acids: CASSNPGTGTYNEQFF. The CDR3, as DNA: TGTGCCAGCAGCAACCCCGGAACAGGGACCTACAATGAGCAGTTCTTC.

J is TRBJ2-3 and V is TRBV11-2; D unresolved. In germline, CDR1 is SGHAT, CDR2 FQNNGV. V shed 3 bases and J shed 5 bases, with 6 bases lying between them. The length of the CDR3 is 12 residues. CDR3 nucleotides: TGTGCCAGCAGCTTTTCGGGAGATACGCAGTATTTT. Protein product: CASSFSGDTQYF. The full variable domain, with the rest looked up from reference TRBV11-2 and TRBJ2-3, is EAGVAQSPRYKIIEKRQSVAFWCNPISGHATLYWYQQILGQGPKLLIQFQNNGVVDDSQLPKDRFSAERLKGVDSTLKIQPAKLEDSAVYLCASSFSGDTQYFGPGTRLTVL.

This chain links TRBV5-1 with TRBJ2-2, with 9 bases matching TRBD2. Looked up from germline, CDR1 is SGHRS and CDR2 is YFSETQ. The CDR3 has 17 residues. Losses at the gene ends were 7 bases for V and 0 bases for J; bases not matched to a gene: 10. The chain's CDR3 is CASRPSIAGANTGELFF. DNA for the CDR3: TGCGCCAGCCGCCCATCCATAGCGGGAGCGAACACCGGGGAGCTGTTTTTT.

This chain connects TRBV6-5 to TRBJ2-1; 12 bases are shared with TRBD2. The CDR3 covers 15 residues. Unmatched junction bases numbered 4, after V lost 6 bases and J lost 4 bases. Germline V gives CDR1 MNHEY, CDR2 SVGAGI. The CDR3 is CASSRLAGEYNEQFF. The CDR3 bases are TGTGCCAGCAGCAGACTAGCGGGGGAATACAATGAGCAGTTCTTC.

The chain employs TRBV11-2 and TRBJ2-1, with D maybe TRBD2 (5 bases). The germline gives CDR1 SGHAT, CDR2 FQNNGV. The CDR3 is made up of 15 amino acids. V was clipped by 5 bases and J by 4 bases, with 15 bases between them. CDR3 loop: CASSRGSAEYNEQFF. The CDR3 DNA follows: TGTGCCAGCAGCCGAGGGTCGGCAGAATACAATGAGCAGTTCTTC.

In the case of this clone: The CDR3 end shows no conserved phenylalanine or tryptophan, and so a read error is likely. The rearrangement links TRBV5-4 to TRBJ2-7, with D tentatively TRBD1 (6 bases). Germline CDR1 reads SGHNT; CDR2 reads YYREEE (reference sequence). V gave up 4 bases and J gave up 3 bases, with 17 bases separating them. This CDR3 spans 15 amino acids. CDR3 nucleotides: TGTGCCAGCAGCCTACAGGGCGTTTCGGGCTACGAGCAGTACCTC. Its translation is CASSLQGVSGYEQYL.

The rearrangement links TRBV7-6 to TRBJ2-7; 9 nucleotides align to TRBD1. CDR3 length: 21 residues. After removal of 1 base from V and 3 bases from J, the junction contained 22 bases not matched to a gene. Looked up from germline, CDR1 is SGHVS and CDR2 is FNYEAQ. CDR3 loop: CASSLVSRIGGSQGADYEQYF. In DNA form, the CDR3 reads TGTGCCAGCAGCTTAGTTTCAAGAATAGGTGGCTCACAGGGGGCCGACTACGAGCAGTACTTC.

The genes are TRBV6-6 and TRBJ1-4; D is uncertain. V was shortened by 2 bases and J by 3 bases, with 7 bases between the two germline ends. This CDR3 spans 14 amino acids. CDR1 is MNHNY, CDR2 SVGAGI, per germline (reference sequence). CDR3 sequence (DNA): TGTGCCAGCAGTTACAAGTCCCCTAATGAAAAACTGTTTTTT. This encodes CASSYKSPNEKLFF.

The rearrangement joins TRBV7-2 to TRBJ2-7; D perhaps matches TRBD1 (6 bases). Between the trimmed V and J ends, which lost 5 bases and 5 bases, there was a span of 13 bases. The CDR3 totals 13 residues. Per germline, CDR1 SGHTA and CDR2 FQGNSA. CDR3 sequence: CASSSTRQDEQYF. CDR3 coding DNA: TGTGCCAGCAGCAGCACACGACAGGACGAGCAGTACTTC. The full variable domain, rest sourced from reference TRBV7-2 and TRBJ2-7, is GAGVSQSPSNKVTEKGKDVELRCDPISGHTALYWYRQSLGQGLEFLIYFQGNSAPDKSGLPSDRFSAERTGGSVSTLTIQRTQQEDSAVYLCASSSTRQDEQYFGPGTRLTVT.

V usage is TRBV30 and J usage is TRBJ1-5, with D possibly matching TRBD1 (6 bases). The CDR3 is 13 amino acids. Germline assignment: CDR1 GTSNPN and CDR2 SVGIG (reference sequence). V was shortened by 5 bases and J by 4 bases, with 12 bases between the two germline ends. Written as DNA, the CDR3 is TGTGCCTGGGGGGCCCAGGGGAATCAGCCCCAGCATTTT. Protein sequence: CAWGAQGNQPQHF.

The V call is TRBV5-1, the J call TRBJ2-7, with 10 positions matching TRBD1. V lost 3 bases, J lost 5 bases, and 8 bases stayed unmatched. From germline, CDR1 is SGHRS and CDR2 YFSETQ. The CDR3 extends over 15 amino acids. In nucleotides, the CDR3 is TGCGCCAGCAGCTCGCTGGGACAGGGGTACAACGAGCAGTACTTC. This translates into CASSSLGQGYNEQYF. Supplemented by reference TRBV5-1 and TRBJ2-7, the full variable domain reads KAGVTQTPRYLIKTRGQQVTLSCSPISGHRSVSWYQQTPGQGLQFLFEYFSETQRNKGNFPGRFSGRQFSNSRSEMNVSTLELGDSALYLCASSSLGQGYNEQYFGPGTRLTVT.

The rearrangement links TRBV5-6 to TRBJ2-7; TRBD2 agrees at 7 bases. V lost 4 bases to trimming and J lost 5 bases; unmatched junction nucleotides: 18. Germline V gives CDR1 SGHDT, CDR2 YYEEEE. This CDR3 is built from 17 residues. This chain's CDR3 is CASSPRARAKGGNEQYF. DNA of the CDR3: TGTGCCAGCAGCCCACGAGCCCGGGCAAAGGGAGGGAACGAGCAGTACTTC.

This clone was detected only once. The rearrangement joins TRBV7-8 to TRBJ2-2, with D perhaps being TRBD1 or TRBD2 (5 bases each). Trimming left V 2 bases short and J 2 bases short, with 12 bases between. Looked up from germline, CDR1 is SGHVS and CDR2 is FQNEAQ. This CDR3 contains 16 residues. CDR3 bases: TGTGCCAGCAGCTTACTTCCCGGGACCAACACCGGGGAGCTGTTTTTT. This codes for CASSLLPGTNTGELFF.

The chain recombines TRBV19 with TRBJ2-4; TRBD1 aligns across 10 bases. The CDR3 contains 15 residues. Germline CDR1 LNHDA, CDR2 SQIVND (reference sequence). V shed 3 bases and J 7 bases; nucleotides not matched to a gene: 6. The CDR3 DNA sequence: TGTGCCAGTAGTATGACAGGGGGCCGCGAGAACATTCAGTACTTC. Translated, it gives CASSMTGGRENIQYF.

The gene calls are TRBV7-9 and TRBJ1-2; D is ambiguous. The CDR3 contains 14 residues. CDR1 is SEHNR and CDR2 is FQNEAQ in the germline V gene (reference sequence). The ends were cut back, 1 base at V and 2 bases at J, with 8 bases in the middle. CDR3: CASSLEWGNYGYTF. The CDR3 DNA reads TGTGCCAGCAGCTTAGAGTGGGGAAACTATGGCTACACCTTC.

This chain connects TRBV27 to TRBJ1-2; 9 bases are shared with TRBD1. The germline CDR1 and CDR2 sequences are MNHEY and SMNVEV (reference sequence). J was trimmed by 4 bases and V by 5 bases; bases with no gene match: 8. There are 15 residues in the CDR3. The CDR3 sequence: CASSTTGGAVYGYTF. The CDR3 DNA is TGTGCCAGCAGTACAACAGGGGGCGCAGTCTATGGCTACACCTTC.

This clone was seen only once. The rearrangement links TRBV9 to TRBJ2-1, with D maybe TRBD2 (5 bases). Germline-derived CDR1 and CDR2 are SGDLS and YYNGEE. The V and J ends lost 0 bases and 4 bases respectively, with 5 bases between them. The CDR3 has 13 residues. The CDR3 protein is CASSVAGYNEQFF. CDR3 DNA sequence: TGTGCCAGCAGCGTAGCGGGGTACAATGAGCAGTTCTTC.

This clone was picked up a small number of times. The J gene is TRBJ1-1, the V gene TRBV2; 8 nucleotides align to TRBD1. The J segment lost 1 base and the V segment lost 2 bases, leaving 9 bases of the junction unmatched. There are 17 residues in the CDR3. Germline-derived CDR1 and CDR2 are SNHLY and FYNNEI. CDR3: CASSEPAGGGPNTEAFF. The CDR3 coding sequence is TGTGCCAGCAGTGAACCGGCAGGGGGCGGCCCGAACACTGAAGCTTTCTTT. Using reference TRBV2 and TRBJ1-1 for the parts outside the CDR3, the full variable domain is EPEVTQTPSHQVTQMGQEVILRCVPISNHLYFYWYRQILGQKVEFLVSFYNNEISEKSEIFDDQFSVERPDGSNFTLKIRSTKLEDSAMYFCASSEPAGGGPNTEAFFGQGTRLTVV.

The chain combines TRBV5-4 with TRBJ2-7; possibly TRBD1 for D (6 bases). The CDR3 covers 12 residues. Trimming cost V 4 bases and J 4 bases, with 9 bases left between them. Germline CDR1 is SGHNT and CDR2 is YYREEE (reference sequence). The CDR3 protein is CASSSDRYEQYF. The CDR3 DNA reads as TGTGCCAGCAGCAGTGACAGGTACGAGCAGTACTTC.

This chain connects TRBV5-4 to TRBJ1-4; 9 nucleotides match TRBD1. Germline V lookup: CDR1 SGHNT, CDR2 YYREEE (reference sequence). The length of the CDR3 is 17 residues. V was clipped by 4 bases and J by 4 bases; unmatched bases: 11. The CDR3 loop reads CASSPTGGQGSNEKLFF. The CDR3 nucleotides read TGTGCCAGCAGCCCCACGGGGGGACAGGGTAGTAATGAAAAACTGTTTTTT.

The chain links TRBV7-9 to TRBJ2-1; no clear D gene. The V and J ends lost 2 bases and 1 base respectively, with 3 bases between them. The length of the CDR3 is 13 residues. Per the germline V gene, CDR1 is SEHNR and CDR2 is FQNEAQ (reference sequence). Written as DNA, the CDR3 is TGTGCCAGCAGCTTAAGGTCCTACAATGAGCAGTTCTTC. This codes for CASSLRSYNEQFF. Full variable domain (remainder filled in from reference TRBV7-9 and TRBJ2-1): DTGVSQNPRHKITKRGQNVTFRCDPISEHNRLYWYRQTLGQGPEFLTYFQNEAQLEKSRLLSDRFSAERPKGSFSTLEIQRTEQGDSAMYLCASSLRSYNEQFFGPGTRLTVL.

The chain links TRBV11-2 to TRBJ2-7, with D maybe TRBD1 (5 bases). With 0 bases removed from V and 6 bases from J, the gap between germline ends came to 18 bases. Germline-derived CDR1 and CDR2 are SGHAT and FQNNGV. This CDR3 has 16 residues. Here the CDR3 reads CASSLDPARVGLEQYF. The CDR3 DNA reads TGTGCCAGCAGCTTAGACCCTGCCCGGGTGGGGCTCGAGCAGTACTTC.

This clone came up once. This rearrangement joins TRBV30 to TRBJ1-4; 9 bases line up with TRBD1. Germline trimming cut 3 bases from V and 8 bases from J; bases unmatched to any gene: 7. The CDR3 spans 14 residues. Looked up from germline, CDR1 is GTSNPN and CDR2 is SVGIG (reference sequence). The CDR3, as DNA: TGTGCCTGGAGCCCCGGGACAGGGTGGGAAAAACTGTTTTTT. This encodes CAWSPGTGWEKLFF.

This clone was observed a few times. The chain is built from TRBV18 and TRBJ2-7; 7 nucleotides align to TRBD1. V lost 6 bases, J lost 8 bases, and 16 bases stayed unmatched. Germline CDR1 is KGHSH and CDR2 is LQKENI. The CDR3 has 15 residues. CDR3 amino acids: CASSLPGTDVSKQYF. In DNA form, the CDR3 reads TGTGCCAGCTCCCTTCCCGGGACAGATGTTTCCAAGCAGTACTTC.